This T cell receptor (beta chain) emerged from a study of T-cell memory formation after mild COVID-19. Findings and caveats of the study: Second-wave clones peaking on day 37 lacked confirmed SARS-CoV-2 specificity. CD4/CD8 balance held among clones contracting day 15 to 85, and later expanders leaned CD4+. Pre-infection memory showed some responding clones, and this suggested that cross-reactive memory joined.

Sample barcodes and UMIs were carried by the TCR alpha and TCR beta cDNA libraries that 5'RACE generated with constant-segment primers. TCRdb re-derived calls from the 5' RACE reads in MiXCR, one entry per CDR3 protein. The sample holds 200,000 or so distinct CDR3 sequences, around 9.5% seen once. This clonotype was seen a handful of times. Its antigen is as yet unknown. Germline V lookup: CDR1 SGHRS, CDR2 YFSETQ. Between the trimmed V and J ends, which lost 1 base and 1 base, there was a span of 14 bases. The CDR3 totals 17 residues. The chain links TRBV5-1 to TRBJ1-4; D remains unclear. The source of this sequence is a man between 18 and 35 years old who had mild COVID-19 (a few samples of this study predate the infection). Cell type and time point are not known. The sample taken for sequencing was PBMCs or a T cell subset sorted from them (not recorded which). CDR3 region: CASSLREGVGTNEKLFF. The CDR3 nucleotides read TGCGCCAGCAGCTTGAGGGAGGGCGTGGGAACTAATGAAAAACTGTTTTTT.